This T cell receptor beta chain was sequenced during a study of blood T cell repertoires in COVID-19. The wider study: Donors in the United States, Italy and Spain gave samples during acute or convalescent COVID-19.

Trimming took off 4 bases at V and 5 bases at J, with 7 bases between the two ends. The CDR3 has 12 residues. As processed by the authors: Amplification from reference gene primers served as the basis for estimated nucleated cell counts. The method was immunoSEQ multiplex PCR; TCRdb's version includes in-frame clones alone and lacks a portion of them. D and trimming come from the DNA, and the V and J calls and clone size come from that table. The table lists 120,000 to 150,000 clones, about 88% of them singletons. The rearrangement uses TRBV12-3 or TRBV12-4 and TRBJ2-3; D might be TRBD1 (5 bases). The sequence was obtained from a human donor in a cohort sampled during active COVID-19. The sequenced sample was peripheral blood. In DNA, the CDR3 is TGTGCCAGCAGTTACACAGGAGATACGCAGTATTTT. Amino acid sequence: CASSYTGDTQYF.